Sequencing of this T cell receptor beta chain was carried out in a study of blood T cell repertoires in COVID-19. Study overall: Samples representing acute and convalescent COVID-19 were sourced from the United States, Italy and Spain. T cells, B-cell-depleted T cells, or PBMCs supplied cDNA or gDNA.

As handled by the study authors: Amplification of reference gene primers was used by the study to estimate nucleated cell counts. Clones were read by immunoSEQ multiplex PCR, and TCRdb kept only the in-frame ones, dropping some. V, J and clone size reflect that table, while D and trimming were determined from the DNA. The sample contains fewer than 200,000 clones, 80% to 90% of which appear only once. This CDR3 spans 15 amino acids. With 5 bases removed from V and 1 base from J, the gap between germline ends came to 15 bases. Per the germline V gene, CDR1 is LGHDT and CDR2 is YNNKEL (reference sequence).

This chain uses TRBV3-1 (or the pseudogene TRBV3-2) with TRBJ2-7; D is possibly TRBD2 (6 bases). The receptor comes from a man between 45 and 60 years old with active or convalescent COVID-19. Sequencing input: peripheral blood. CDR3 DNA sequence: TGTGCCAGCAGCTCCAGACTAGGCGGTTCCTACGAGCAGTACTTC. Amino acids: CASSSRLGGSYEQYF.